This TCR beta chain emerged from a study of cytomegalovirus exposure and HLA in healthy donors. The table lists this clone with a few counts. Use of 60 Vbeta and 13 Jbeta primers characterized the PCR. Measured with immunoSEQ multiplex PCR; TCRdb has only the in-frame clones, and not every one. The data contain roughly 220,000 clones, roughly 68% of them singletons. Specimen: PBMCs. The clonotype originates from a man between 40 and 49 years old in good health and CMV-seropositive.

CDR3: CASSLEGGTNTGELFF. CDR3 coding DNA: TGCGCCAGCAGCTTGGAAGGGGGCACGAACACCGGGGAGCTGTTTTTT. The V call is TRBV5-1, the J call TRBJ2-2; the match to TRBD1 covers 7 bases. Germline loops: CDR1 SGHRS, CDR2 YFSETQ. CDR3 length equals 16 residues. V shed 0 bases and J 0 bases; nucleotides not matched to a gene: 2.